The clone carrying this TCR beta chain was seen only once. This specimen comes from a study of blood T cell repertoires in COVID-19. Across the study: There were acute and convalescent COVID-19 samples, and they came from the United States, Italy and Spain. From T cells, B-cell-depleted T cells, or PBMCs came the material, which was cDNA or gDNA.

The germline V and J ends were trimmed by 5 bases and 4 bases, with 11 bases remaining between them. CDR1 is KGHSH and CDR2 is LQKENI in the germline V gene. The CDR3 spans 13 residues. Here immunoSEQ multiplex PCR was the method, and the copy in TCRdb shows in-frame clones only, minus some. The profile shows under 350,000 clones, around four fifths of them singletons. The receptor was derived from a woman in her forties or fifties who had recovered from COVID-19. The chain combines TRBV18 with TRBJ2-5; maybe TRBD2 (6 bases). The sequenced sample consisted of peripheral blood. CDR3 sequence: CASSSGTLETQYF. The CDR3 DNA sequence: TGTGCCAGCTCATCCGGGACTCTAGAGACCCAGTACTTC.